A single sample gave rise to the 22 T cell receptor beta chains below, sequenced in a study of response to subunit inactivated influenza vaccine. Using its own MiXCR run on the RT-PCR reads, TCRdb lists one record per CDR3 protein. Here the sample spans roughly 630,000 distinct CDR3 sequences, 12% to 15% being singletons. Specimen: PBMCs from blood, collected 14 to 15 days before vaccination. The source of these receptors is a man in his fifties who received an inactivated influenza vaccine.

CDR3 in amino acids: CASSQDRRGGRNEQFF. The CDR3 nucleotides are TGTGCCAGCAGCCAAGATCGGCGGGGGGGTCGTAATGAGCAGTTCTTC. The chain couples TRBV4-2 to TRBJ2-1; 9 bases fit TRBD2. The CDR3 extends over 16 amino acids. Germline lookup yields CDR1 LGHNA and CDR2 YNFKEQ. V was pared by 0 bases and J by 7 bases, with 7 bases of the junction left unmatched.

The sample holds many counts of this clonotype. V usage is TRBV15 and J usage is TRBJ2-5; D possibly corresponds to TRBD2 (5 bases). This CDR3 comprises 16 residues. V lost 1 base, J lost 3 bases, and 15 bases lay in between. Per germline, CDR1 LNHNV and CDR2 YYDKDF (reference sequence). Here the CDR3 reads CATSRGGVEGKETQYF. Written as DNA, the CDR3 is TGTGCCACCAGCAGAGGAGGCGTAGAGGGTAAAGAGACCCAGTACTTC.

The rearrangement uses TRBV6-5 and TRBJ2-2; 9 bases align to TRBD2. The CDR3 has 16 amino acids. V shed 1 base and J 7 bases; nucleotides not matched to a gene: 7. Germline-derived CDR1 and CDR2 are MNHEY and SVGAGI. The CDR3 reads CASSYYVRAGGGELFF. CDR3 sequence (DNA): TGTGCCAGCAGTTACTACGTGCGAGCGGGGGGCGGGGAGCTGTTTTTT.

V and J are TRBV9 and TRBJ1-2; 7 bases fit TRBD1. The CDR3 loop spans 17 amino acids. Germline V gives CDR1 SGDLS, CDR2 YYNGEE. Unmatched junction bases numbered 16, after V lost 4 bases and J lost 4 bases. CDR3 nucleotides: TGTGCCAGCAGCCCGCAGGGGGGCGGTGGGCTCGGCTATGGCTACACCTTC. Protein: CASSPQGGGGLGYGYTF. Using reference TRBV9 and TRBJ1-2 for the parts outside the CDR3, the full variable domain is DSGVTQTPKHLITATGQRVTLRCSPRSGDLSVYWYQQSLDQGLQFLIQYYNGEERAKGNILERFSAQQFPDLHSELNLSSLELGDSALYFCASSPQGGGGLGYGYTFGSGTRLTVV.

The chain recombines TRBV20-1 with TRBJ1-6, with D perhaps TRBD1 (5 bases). The CDR3 has 16 residues. In germline, CDR1 is DFQATT, CDR2 SNEGSKA (reference sequence). V was trimmed by 1 base and J by 8 bases, leaving 18 bases between them. The CDR3 here is CSARAISGGQDSPLHF. CDR3 sequence (DNA): TGCAGTGCTAGAGCCATCAGTGGGGGTCAGGATTCACCCCTCCACTTT.

This clonotype showed up just a few times. The chain joins TRBV28 to TRBJ2-3; TRBD1 matches at 8 bases. The V and J ends lost 3 bases and 3 bases, in that order; junction bases with no gene match: 11. Germline assignment: CDR1 MDHEN and CDR2 SYDVKM. This CDR3 region has 17 residues. CDR3 sequence reads: CASSLERFHRGTDTQYF. The CDR3 DNA is TGTGCCAGCAGTTTGGAGAGATTCCACAGGGGGACAGATACGCAGTATTTT.

The V and J genes are TRBV9 and TRBJ2-1; the match to TRBD2 covers 10 bases. Trimming cost V 3 bases and J 5 bases; bases outside gene matches: 5. Germline V gene lookup returns CDR1 SGDLS and CDR2 YYNGEE. The CDR3 has 15 amino acids. CDR3 bases: TGTGCCAGCAGCGAGCTAGCGGGAGCGGACAATGAGCAGTTCTTC. This encodes CASSELAGADNEQFF. Complete variable domain (other parts from reference TRBV9 and TRBJ2-1): DSGVTQTPKHLITATGQRVTLRCSPRSGDLSVYWYQQSLDQGLQFLIQYYNGEERAKGNILERFSAQQFPDLHSELNLSSLELGDSALYFCASSELAGADNEQFFGPGTRLTVL.

This chain uses TRBV28 with TRBJ2-7; 8 bases line up with TRBD2. Looked up from germline, CDR1 is MDHEN and CDR2 is SYDVKM. The CDR3 sequence is 15 residues long. V lost 6 bases and J lost 3; bases outside the gene matches: 10. The CDR3 region has the DNA TGTGCCAGCAGCCGGACTAGCTTTCCGGGCTACGAGCAGTACTTC. This codes for CASSRTSFPGYEQYF.

This chain links TRBV7-2 with TRBJ2-7, with no clear D. Germline V gene data show CDR1 as SGHTA and CDR2 as FQGNSA. The V and J ends lost 5 bases and 3 bases respectively, with 14 bases between them. This CDR3 region has 14 residues. This CDR3 reads CASSPNYEIYEQYF. CDR3 in DNA: TGTGCCAGCAGCCCTAACTACGAGATCTACGAGCAGTACTTC.

This clonotype has at least ten counts. The chain links TRBV5-6 to TRBJ1-1; TRBD1 is a possible D gene (5 bases). Germline loops: CDR1 SGHDT, CDR2 YYEEEE. This CDR3 spans 13 amino acids. The ends were cut back, 5 bases at V and 6 bases at J, with 14 bases in the middle. DNA for the CDR3: TGTGCCAGCAGTCCGGGGCGGAGATCTGAAGCTTTCTTT. As protein: CASSPGRRSEAFF.

This clonotype turned up a few times. The rearrangement uses TRBV15 and TRBJ1-1; D possibly corresponds to TRBD1 (6 bases). The CDR3 extends over 13 amino acids. Trimming shortened V by 10 bases and J by 7 bases, and 19 bases separated the two germline ends. The germline V gene encodes CDR1 LNHNV and CDR2 YYDKDF (reference sequence). The DNA for the CDR3 is TGTGCCAAAGAAGGGGGGGGAGTGGGTGAAGCTTTCTTT. This encodes CAKEGGGVGEAFF.

Of note for this clonotype: A single base separates this from a much larger clone, so it may be a read error. The chain couples TRBV4-2 to TRBJ2-1, with 7 bases lining up with TRBD2. V lost 0 bases to trimming and J lost 5 bases; unmatched junction nucleotides: 1. The CDR3 is 14 amino acids. Germline V gene data show CDR1 as LGHNA and CDR2 as YNFKEQ. The CDR3 loop is CASSQEGTNNEQFF. The CDR3 DNA reads as TGTGCCAGCAGCCAAGAAGGGACTAACAATGAGCAGTTCTTC.

This clonotype has only a few counts. The genes are TRBV20-1 and TRBJ2-3, with D maybe TRBD2 (5 bases). The CDR3 covers 14 residues. The germline V gene has CDR1 DFQATT and CDR2 SNEGSKA (reference sequence). V gave up 5 bases and J gave up 1 base, with 13 bases separating them. In nucleotides, the CDR3 is TGCAGTGCTGTACTAGTGATAGGCACAGATACGCAGTATTTT. Protein: CSAVLVIGTDTQYF.

The chain joins TRBV10-1 to TRBJ2-1, with D possibly called TRBD1 or TRBD2 (5 bases each). This CDR3 has 16 residues. The V gene lost 7 bases and the J gene lost 4 bases, with 20 bases spanning the gap. CDR1 WNHNN and CDR2 SYGVQD come from the germline V gene (reference sequence). This CDR3 is CASILEPGPTYNEQFF. The DNA for the CDR3 is TGCGCCAGCATCCTCGAACCGGGACCCACGTACAATGAGCAGTTCTTC.

This clonotype was seen at least ten times. This chain joins TRBV12-3 or TRBV12-4 and TRBJ1-4, with D hard to call. CDR3 length: 13 amino acids. V was trimmed by 5 bases and J by 2 bases, leaving 6 bases between them. CDR3 loop: CASSTRTNEKLFF. In DNA form, the CDR3 reads TGTGCCAGCAGTACACGGACTAATGAAAAACTGTTTTTT.

The rearrangement uses TRBV12-5 and TRBJ1-1; the match to TRBD1 covers 7 bases. The CDR3 runs 15 residues. The junction had 8 bases not matched to a gene; V was cut back by 1 base and J by 6 bases. Germline V lookup: CDR1 LGHNT, CDR2 FRNRAP. CDR3 DNA sequence: TGTGCTAGTGGTTTGGATCCCGTCCAGGGGGCTGAAGCTTTCTTT. This encodes CASGLDPVQGAEAFF.

J is TRBJ1-4 and V is TRBV4-3; D ambiguous. The V and J ends lost 0 bases and 12 bases respectively, with 14 bases between them. Per germline, CDR1 LGHNA and CDR2 YSLEER. This CDR3 contains 14 residues. The CDR3 nucleotides are TGCGCCAGCAGCCAAGATTCCGGACGTCCCGAACTGTTTTTT. It is translated as CASSQDSGRPELFF.

The chain uses TRBV6-5 and TRBJ1-2, with D possibly matching TRBD1 (5 bases). The CDR3 is 13 residues long. The V and J ends lost 3 bases and 8 bases respectively, with 13 bases between them. Germline CDR1 MNHEY, CDR2 SVGAGI. The CDR3 loop is CASSYYRGGGYTF. The CDR3, as DNA: TGTGCCAGCAGTTATTATCGGGGCGGCGGCTACACCTTC.

The V call is TRBV4-3, the J call TRBJ2-1, with TRBD2 identical over 8 bases. Germline CDR1 and CDR2: LGHNA and YSLEER. The junction had 7 bases not matched to a gene; V was cut back by 4 bases and J by 5 bases. This CDR3 has 15 residues. The CDR3 here is CASSPSGSPHNEQFF. The CDR3 region has the DNA TGCGCCAGCAGCCCCAGCGGGAGCCCCCACAATGAGCAGTTCTTC.

In its sample, this clonotype was seen many times. J is TRBJ2-1 and V is TRBV5-1; TRBD2 matches 11 bases. From germline, CDR1 is SGHRS and CDR2 YFSETQ. This CDR3 is 16 amino acids long. V lost 4 bases, J lost 6 bases, and 9 bases stayed unmatched. CDR3: CASSPSGGTSGNEQFF. DNA of the CDR3: TGCGCCAGCAGCCCCTCCGGGGGGACTAGCGGCAATGAGCAGTTCTTC. Variable domain in full (rest from reference TRBV5-1 and TRBJ2-1): KAGVTQTPRYLIKTRGQQVTLSCSPISGHRSVSWYQQTPGQGLQFLFEYFSETQRNKGNFPGRFSGRQFSNSRSEMNVSTLELGDSALYLCASSPSGGTSGNEQFFGPGTRLTVL.

This clonotype was observed many times. The V call is TRBV5-1, the J call TRBJ1-1, with D unresolved. This CDR3 has 13 amino acids. Per the germline V gene, CDR1 is SGHRS and CDR2 is YFSETQ. The germline V and J ends were trimmed by 4 bases and 4 bases, with 11 bases remaining between them. CDR3 in amino acids: CASSEAPSTEAFF. The CDR3 nucleotides read TGCGCCAGCAGCGAGGCTCCCTCCACTGAAGCTTTCTTT.

This clonotype turned up a few times. This chain uses TRBV12-3 or TRBV12-4 with TRBJ2-2; perhaps TRBD2 as D (5 bases). The CDR3 has 16 residues. Trimming took 3 bases from V and 1 from J, leaving 12 bases between them. CDR3 amino acids: CASSFWETGNTGELFF. The CDR3 nucleotides read TGTGCCAGCAGTTTTTGGGAGACGGGGAACACCGGGGAGCTGTTTTTT.